This entry lists 5 T cell receptor beta chains sequenced from one sample in a study of cytomegalovirus exposure and HLA in healthy donors. Amplification used 60 Vbeta primers and 13 Jbeta primers. Only in-frame clones appear in the TCRdb table, and some are missing; sequencing was by immunoSEQ multiplex PCR. This table has 110,000 or so clones, about 70% appearing once. The sequenced sample consisted of PBMCs. These receptors were obtained from a human donor in good health.

The chain uses TRBV7-7 and TRBJ2-7, with D perhaps matching TRBD2 (5 bases). The CDR3 length is 13 residues. Deletions cut 5 bases from V and 4 bases from J, with 12 bases between. Per the germline V gene, CDR1 is SSHAT and CDR2 is FNYEAQ (reference sequence). The CDR3 loop reads CASSVTTGYEQYF. The CDR3 DNA reads TGTGCCAGCAGCGTCACGACGGGGTACGAGCAGTACTTC.

The rearrangement links TRBV29-1 to TRBJ2-1; TRBD1 matches 8 bases. The V segment lost 4 bases and the J segment 3 bases; nucleotides outside the gene matches: 11. This CDR3 is 16 amino acids long. Germline V gene lookup returns CDR1 SQVTM and CDR2 ANQGSEA. CDR3 DNA sequence: TGCAGCGTTGCCAGCCAGGGGGCCCTTTACTACAATGAGCAGTTCTTC. It is translated as CSVASQGALYYNEQFF.

The chain carries TRBV9 and TRBJ1-6; D not certain. The germline V and J ends were trimmed by 4 bases and 6 bases, with 17 bases remaining between them. There are 16 residues in the CDR3. Germline CDR1 SGDLS, CDR2 YYNGEE. CDR3 amino acids: CASSPTSLGFNSPLHF. The CDR3 bases are TGTGCCAGCAGCCCCACCAGCCTCGGGTTTAATTCACCCCTCCACTTT. The whole variable domain, remainder taken from reference TRBV9 and TRBJ1-6, is DSGVTQTPKHLITATGQRVTLRCSPRSGDLSVYWYQQSLDQGLQFLIQYYNGEERAKGNILERFSAQQFPDLHSELNLSSLELGDSALYFCASSPTSLGFNSPLHFGNGTRLTVT.

The rearrangement joins TRBV27 to TRBJ2-5; 7 positions agree with TRBD1. Germline V gives CDR1 MNHEY, CDR2 SMNVEV (reference sequence). The CDR3 length is 14 residues. The J segment lost 4 bases and the V segment lost 3 bases, leaving 5 bases of the junction unmatched. The CDR3 region is CASSFQQGRETQYF. For the CDR3, the DNA is TGTGCCAGCAGTTTTCAACAGGGGCGAGAGACCCAGTACTTC.

The J gene is TRBJ1-2, the V gene TRBV28, with a tentative D call TRBD1 (5 bases). CDR3 length: 16 amino acids. The V and J ends lost 10 bases and 5 bases respectively, with 26 bases between them. Germline assignment: CDR1 MDHEN and CDR2 SYDVKM. The CDR3 nucleotides are TGTGCCATTACCGGCGGGACCGAAGATGGGGTTTATGGCTACACCTTC. Translation gives CAITGGTEDGVYGYTF.